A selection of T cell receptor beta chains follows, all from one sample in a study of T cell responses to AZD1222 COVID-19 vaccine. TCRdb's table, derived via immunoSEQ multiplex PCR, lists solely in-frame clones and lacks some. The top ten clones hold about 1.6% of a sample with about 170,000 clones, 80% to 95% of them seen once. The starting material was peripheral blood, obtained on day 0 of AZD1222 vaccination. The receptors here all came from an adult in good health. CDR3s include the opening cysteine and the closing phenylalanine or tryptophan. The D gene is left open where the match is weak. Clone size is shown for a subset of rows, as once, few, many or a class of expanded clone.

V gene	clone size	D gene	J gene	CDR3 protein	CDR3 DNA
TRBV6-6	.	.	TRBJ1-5	CASVRSGASGNQPQHF	TGTGCCAGCGTGAGATCAGGGGCGTCGGGCAATCAGCCCCAGCATTTT
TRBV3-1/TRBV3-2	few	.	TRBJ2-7	CASSIAYEQYF	TGTGCCAGCAGTATAGCCTACGAGCAGTACTTC
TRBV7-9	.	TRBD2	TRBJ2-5	CASSLAGALLAQYF	TGTGCCAGCAGCCTAGCGGGGGCCCTTTTGGCCCAGTACTTC
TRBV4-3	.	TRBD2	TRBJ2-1	CASSQEISGGGRFSYNEQFF	TGCGCCAGCAGCCAAGAAATTAGCGGGGGGGGACGGTTCTCCTACAATGAGCAGTTCTTC
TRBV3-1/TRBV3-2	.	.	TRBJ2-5	CASRTVNQETQYF	TGTGCCAGCAGGACAGTAAACCAAGAGACCCAGTACTTC
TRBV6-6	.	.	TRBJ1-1	CASSYGGRGTEAFF	TGTGCCAGCAGTTACGGGGGACGTGGCACTGAAGCTTTCTTT
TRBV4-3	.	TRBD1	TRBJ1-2	CASSQDLTGGYGYTF	TGCGCCAGCAGCCAAGATCTGACAGGGGGATATGGCTACACCTTC
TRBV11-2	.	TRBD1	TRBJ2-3	CASSPRDRGTDTQYF	TGTGCCAGCAGCCCCCGGGACAGGGGCACAGATACGCAGTATTTT
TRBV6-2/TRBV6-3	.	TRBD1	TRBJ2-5	CASSDRGETQYF	TGTGCCAGCAGCGACAGGGGAGAGACCCAGTACTTC
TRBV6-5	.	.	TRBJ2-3	CASRGRGRDTDTQYF	TGTGCCAGCCGGGGCAGGGGCCGAGACACAGATACGCAGTATTTT
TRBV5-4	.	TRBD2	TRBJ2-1	CASSPRLAGVNEQFF	TGTGCCAGCAGCCCAAGACTAGCGGGAGTCAATGAGCAGTTCTTC
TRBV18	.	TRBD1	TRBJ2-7	CASSHGQGSSYEQYF	TGTGCCAGCTCACATGGACAGGGGTCCTCCTACGAGCAGTACTTC